This record covers a single T cell receptor beta chain. Libraries were prepared by immunoSEQ multiplex PCR; TCRdb keeps only in-frame clonotypes and omits some of them. Seen here are hundreds of thousands of clones, almost 90% observed once, and the top ten hold about 1.7%. The data were taken from a study of blood T cell repertoires in COVID-19. Study in general: Acute-phase and convalescent COVID-19 samples originated in the United States, Italy and Spain. Sources were T cells, B-cell-depleted T cells, or PBMCs; the material itself was cDNA or gDNA.

Individuals drawn from 24 US areas were about 18 to 89 years old. Sequencing was done on a sample of PBMCs or T cells enriched from blood (not recorded which). The source of this sequence is a woman under 30 with acute COVID-19.

The CDR3 protein is CSVGRQAGEQYF. The DNA of the CDR3 is TGCAGCGTTGGAAGACAGGCTGGGGAGCAGTACTTC. The chain employs TRBV29-1 and TRBJ2-7, with D possibly matching TRBD1 (6 bases). This CDR3 has 12 amino acids. Germline V gene sequence: CDR1 SQVTM, CDR2 ANQGSEA. Trimming removed 4 bases at V and 7 bases at J, with 14 bases between.